The source of this T cell receptor (beta chain) is a study of blood T cell repertoires in COVID-19. Study background: Donors in the United States, Italy and Spain gave samples during acute or convalescent COVID-19. PBMCs, B-cell-depleted T cells, or T cells provided the cDNA or gDNA that made up the material.

TCRdb keeps only in-frame clones here, not all; method: immunoSEQ multiplex PCR. Of hundreds of thousands of clones listed, 75% to 90% were seen once; the top ten hold more than 1.4%. Germline CDR1 and CDR2: MNHNY and SVGAGI (reference sequence). The CDR3 has 15 amino acids. V lost 7 bases, J lost 11 bases, and 24 bases lay in between. The sequenced sample was peripheral blood. J is TRBJ1-5 and V is TRBV6-6; D might be TRBD1 (5 bases). The source is a woman aged 25-40 years with active or convalescent COVID-19. Here the CDR3 reads CASTDTLDGQGAQHF. CDR3 bases: TGTGCCAGCACCGATACTCTGGACGGTCAGGGTGCCCAGCATTTT.